These 7 T cell receptor beta chains were all obtained from the same sample, sequenced in a study of blood T cell repertoires in COVID-19. Libraries were prepared by immunoSEQ multiplex PCR; TCRdb keeps only in-frame clonotypes and omits some of them. Of about 160,000 clones in the sample, roughly 88% were seen once. The sequencing input was peripheral blood. These receptors were taken from a man between 60 and 70 years old who had recovered from COVID-19.

The rearrangement links TRBV6-2 or TRBV6-3 to TRBJ1-5; 10 positions agree with TRBD1. Unmatched junction bases numbered 6, after V lost 4 bases and J lost 3 bases. Germline V lookup: CDR1 MNHEY, CDR2 SVGEGT. The CDR3 spans 16 residues. Here the CDR3 DNA reads TGTGCCAGCAGTTGGTCCGGGACAGGGGCCAATCAGCCCCAGCATTTT. Residues: CASSWSGTGANQPQHF.

This chain connects TRBV6-5 to TRBJ1-1; no clear D gene. The ends were cut back, 5 bases at V and 7 bases at J, with 14 bases in the middle. The CDR3 loop spans 13 amino acids. The germline V gene has CDR1 MNHEY and CDR2 SVGAGI. CDR3 in DNA: TGTGCCAGCAGTCACGACCCACTACTTGAAGCTTTCTTT. It yields the protein CASSHDPLLEAFF.

The V call is TRBV19, the J call TRBJ2-2; D not resolved. V was pared by 7 bases and J by 6 bases, with 18 bases between. The CDR3 consists of 15 residues. In germline, CDR1 is LNHDA, CDR2 SQIVND (reference sequence). CDR3 in amino acids: CASTPGRQFAGELFF. The CDR3 coding sequence is TGTGCCAGTACCCCTGGGCGACAATTTGCCGGGGAGCTGTTTTTT.

In this sample, this clone turned up once. The chain combines TRBV6-5 with TRBJ1-1; a weak D match, TRBD1 (5 bases). CDR3 length equals 12 residues. From germline, CDR1 is MNHEY and CDR2 SVGAGI. Trimming stripped 8 bases from V and 11 bases from J, with 18 bases between. The CDR3 sequence: CASHLIGGEAFF. The CDR3 bases are TGTGCCAGCCACCTGATAGGAGGGGAGGCTTTCTTT.

Of note for this clone: This CDR3 is also generated by other DNA sequences in the sample. The CDR3 region has the DNA TGTGCCAGCAGCCCCAGGCAAGCGAACACTGAAGCTTTCTTT. Translating gives CASSPRQANTEAFF. This rearrangement joins TRBV11-2 to TRBJ1-1; D is unclear. CDR1 is SGHAT, CDR2 FQNNGV, per germline. V shed 5 bases and J shed 1 base, with 11 bases lying between them. The CDR3 totals 14 residues.

V and J are TRBV9 and TRBJ1-6; D uncertain. V was trimmed by 5 bases and J by 5 bases, leaving 17 bases between them. The CDR3 runs to 16 residues. Germline V gives CDR1 SGDLS, CDR2 YYNGEE. This CDR3 is CASRFGEGGNNSPLHF. In nucleotides, the CDR3 is TGTGCCAGCAGGTTTGGGGAGGGAGGGAATAATTCACCCCTCCACTTT. The entire variable domain, with the rest obtained from reference TRBV9 and TRBJ1-6, is as follows: DSGVTQTPKHLITATGQRVTLRCSPRSGDLSVYWYQQSLDQGLQFLIQYYNGEERAKGNILERFSAQQFPDLHSELNLSSLELGDSALYFCASRFGEGGNNSPLHFGNGTRLTVT.

This clone occurred once. The chain combines TRBV5-4 with TRBJ2-3; 8 bases fit TRBD2. J gave up 3 bases and V 0 bases, and 9 bases lay outside the gene matches. Germline assignment: CDR1 SGHNT and CDR2 YYREEE (reference sequence). The CDR3 totals 17 residues. The CDR3 is CASSLVAGGPATDTQYF. The CDR3 DNA follows: TGTGCCAGCAGCTTGGTCGCGGGGGGCCCAGCGACAGATACGCAGTATTTT.